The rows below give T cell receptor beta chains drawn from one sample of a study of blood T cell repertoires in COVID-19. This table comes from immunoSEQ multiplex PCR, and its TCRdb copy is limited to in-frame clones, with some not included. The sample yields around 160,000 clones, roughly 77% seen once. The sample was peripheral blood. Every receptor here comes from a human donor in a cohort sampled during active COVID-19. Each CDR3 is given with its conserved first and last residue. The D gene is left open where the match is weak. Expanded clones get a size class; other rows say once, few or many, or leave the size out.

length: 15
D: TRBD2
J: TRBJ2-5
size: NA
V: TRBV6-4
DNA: TGTGCCAGCAGTGGGCGAGCGGGGGTCCGGGAGACCCAGTACTTC
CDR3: CASSGRAGVRETQYF

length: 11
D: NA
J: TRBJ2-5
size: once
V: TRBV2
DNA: TGTGCCAGTGAGGGGGTCGGGACCCAGTACTTC
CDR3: CASEGVGTQYF

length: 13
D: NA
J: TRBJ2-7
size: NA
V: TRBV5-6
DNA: TGTGCCAGCAGCTTGGGGTCAGCCTACGAGCAGTACTTC
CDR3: CASSLGSAYEQYF

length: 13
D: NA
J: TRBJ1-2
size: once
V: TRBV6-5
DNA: TGTGCCAGCGTCGAGGCAGCACCTTATGGCTACACCTTC
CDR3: CASVEAAPYGYTF

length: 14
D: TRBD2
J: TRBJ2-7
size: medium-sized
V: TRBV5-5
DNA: TGTGCCAGCAGCTGGGGACTAGCGGGGTACGAGCAGTACTTC
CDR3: CASSWGLAGYEQYF

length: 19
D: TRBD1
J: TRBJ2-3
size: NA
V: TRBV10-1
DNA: TGCGCCAGCAGTGGGGGGACAGGGGGCGCGGCACGGAGGACAGATACGCAGTATTTT
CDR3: CASSGGTGGAARRTDTQYF

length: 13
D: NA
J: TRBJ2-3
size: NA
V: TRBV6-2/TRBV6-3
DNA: TGTGCCAGCAGTTTTGGGAGACAAGATACGCAGTATTTT
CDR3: CASSFGRQDTQYF

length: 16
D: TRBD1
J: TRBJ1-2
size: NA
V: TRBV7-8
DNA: TGTGCCAGCAGCTTAGGAGCAGGGGGCTTGGGCTATGGCTACACCTTC
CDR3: CASSLGAGGLGYGYTF

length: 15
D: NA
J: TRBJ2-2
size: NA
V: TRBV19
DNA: NA
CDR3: CATQRLTFGGGELFF

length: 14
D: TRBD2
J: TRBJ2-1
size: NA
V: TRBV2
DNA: TGTGCCAGCAGTGTTGGCGGGGGAGGTAATGAGCAGTTCTTC
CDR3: CASSVGGGGNEQFF

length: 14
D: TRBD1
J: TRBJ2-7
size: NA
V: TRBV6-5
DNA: TGTGCCAGCAGATTGACAGGGGGCGAGTACGAGCAGTACTTC
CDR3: CASRLTGGEYEQYF

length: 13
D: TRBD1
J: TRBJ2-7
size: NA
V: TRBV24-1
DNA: TGTGCCACCAACGGGGACAGTACCTACGAGCAGTACTTC
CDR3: CATNGDSTYEQYF

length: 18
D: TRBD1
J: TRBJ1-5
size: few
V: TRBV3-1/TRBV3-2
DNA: TGTGCCAGCAGCAACGGGACAGGGGGTTACGGGAGCAATCAGCCCCAGCATTTT
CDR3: CASSNGTGGYGSNQPQHF

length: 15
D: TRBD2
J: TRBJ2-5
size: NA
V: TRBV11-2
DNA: TGTGCCAGCAGCGCCCGACTAGCGGGGCCCGAGACCCAGTACTTC
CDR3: CASSARLAGPETQYF

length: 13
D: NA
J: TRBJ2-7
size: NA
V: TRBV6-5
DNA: TGTGCCAGCAGTCGACTGGACAGACAACACACCTTCTTC
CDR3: CASSRLDRQHTFF

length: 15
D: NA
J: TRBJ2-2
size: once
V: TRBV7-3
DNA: TGTGCCAGCAGCTCCATAGCGGCGAACACCGGGGAGCTGTTTTTT
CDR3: CASSSIAANTGELFF

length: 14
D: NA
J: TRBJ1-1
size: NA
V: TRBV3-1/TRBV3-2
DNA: TGTGCCAGCAGCCAACCAGGGAGGGACACTGAAGCTTTCTTT
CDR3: CASSQPGRDTEAFF

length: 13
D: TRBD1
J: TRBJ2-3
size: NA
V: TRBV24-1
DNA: TGTGCCACCAGGGGGACAGGGGCGGATACGCAGTATTTT
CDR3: CATRGTGADTQYF

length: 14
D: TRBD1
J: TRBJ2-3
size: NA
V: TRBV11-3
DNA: TGTGCCAGCAGCTTGGGACAGGGTAGGGATACGCAGTATTTT
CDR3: CASSLGQGRDTQYF

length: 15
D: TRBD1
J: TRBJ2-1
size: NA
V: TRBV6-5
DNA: TGTGCCAGCACCCTAACACAGGGGGCGACGGATGAGCAGTTCTTC
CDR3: CASTLTQGATDEQFF

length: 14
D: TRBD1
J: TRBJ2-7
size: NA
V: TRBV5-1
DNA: TGCGCCAGCAGCTTTCAGACAGGGGGTGGCGAGCAGTACTTC
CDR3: CASSFQTGGGEQYF

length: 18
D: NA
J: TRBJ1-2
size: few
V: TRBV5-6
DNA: TGTGCCAGCAGCTCCTACTACCCTTCGCGGACAGAAAGTTATGGCTACACCTTC
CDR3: CASSSYYPSRTESYGYTF

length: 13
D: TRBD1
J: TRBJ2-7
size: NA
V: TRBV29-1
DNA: TGCAGCGTCTCAGGGGGCGATTCCTACGAGCAGTACTTC
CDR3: CSVSGGDSYEQYF

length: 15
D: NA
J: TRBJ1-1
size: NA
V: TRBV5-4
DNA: TGTGCCAGCAGCCCCAGCACAGGGACGAACACTGAAGCTTTCTTT
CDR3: CASSPSTGTNTEAFF

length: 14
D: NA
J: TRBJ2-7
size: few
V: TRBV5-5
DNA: TGTGCCAGCAGCTTAACTAGTCAGGCCTACGAGCAGTACTTC
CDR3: CASSLTSQAYEQYF

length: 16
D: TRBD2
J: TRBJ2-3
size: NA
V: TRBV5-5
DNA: TGTGCCAGCAGCGGCGGGGGGGCCCCTAGCACAGATACGCAGTATTTT
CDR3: CASSGGGAPSTDTQYF

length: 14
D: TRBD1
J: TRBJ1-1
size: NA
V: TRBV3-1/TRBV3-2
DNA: TGTGCCAGCAGCCCTTTCGGGGACAGCACTGAAGCTTTCTTT
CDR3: CASSPFGDSTEAFF

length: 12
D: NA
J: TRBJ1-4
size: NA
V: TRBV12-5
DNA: TGTGCTAGTGTTGGGGGAGGTGAAAAACTGTTTTTT
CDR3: CASVGGGEKLFF

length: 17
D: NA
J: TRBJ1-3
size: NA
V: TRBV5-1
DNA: TGCGCCAGCAGCGCAGTCGGGGGACTCAGCTCTGGAAACACCATATATTTT
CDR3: CASSAVGGLSSGNTIYF

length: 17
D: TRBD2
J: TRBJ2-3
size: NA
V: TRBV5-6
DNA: TGTGCCAGCAGCATACTAGCGGGGAGAGTGGGCACAGATACGCAGTATTTT
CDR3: CASSILAGRVGTDTQYF

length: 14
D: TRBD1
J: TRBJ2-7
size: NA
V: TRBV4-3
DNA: TGCGCCAGCAGCAGACAGGGGGCGGGATACGAGCAGTACTTC
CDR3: CASSRQGAGYEQYF

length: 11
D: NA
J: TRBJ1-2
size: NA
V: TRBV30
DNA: TGTGCCTTCGAAAGCGGGGGTGGCTACACCTTC
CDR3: CAFESGGGYTF

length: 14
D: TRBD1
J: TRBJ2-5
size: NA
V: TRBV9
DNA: TGTGCCAGCAGCGTAGACAGGGGCCAAGAGACCCAGTACTTC
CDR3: CASSVDRGQETQYF

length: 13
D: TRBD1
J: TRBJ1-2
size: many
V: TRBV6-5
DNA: TGTGCCAGCAGACCAAACAGGGGTGGGGGCTACACCTTC
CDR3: CASRPNRGGGYTF

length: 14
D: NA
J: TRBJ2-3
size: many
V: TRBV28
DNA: TGTGCCAGCAGTTTTTTGAGCGGCACAGATACGCAGTATTTT
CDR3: CASSFLSGTDTQYF

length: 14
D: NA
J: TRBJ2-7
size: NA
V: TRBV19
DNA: TGTGCCAGTAGCACCGGATCGGCCGGGGGCGAGCAGTACTTC
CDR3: CASSTGSAGGEQYF

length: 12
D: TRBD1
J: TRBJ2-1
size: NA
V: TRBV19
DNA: TGTGCCAGTATCGGACAGGGTGGAAGGCAGTTCTTC
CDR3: CASIGQGGRQFF

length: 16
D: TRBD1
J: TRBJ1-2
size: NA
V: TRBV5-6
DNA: TGTGCCAGCAGCTTGGCAGTGCAGGGGGTAAACTATGGCTACACCTTC
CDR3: CASSLAVQGVNYGYTF

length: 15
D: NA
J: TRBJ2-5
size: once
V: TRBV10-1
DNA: TGCGCCAGCAGTAAGGGCGGTGGAGGTGGAGAGACCCAGTACTTC
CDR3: CASSKGGGGGETQYF

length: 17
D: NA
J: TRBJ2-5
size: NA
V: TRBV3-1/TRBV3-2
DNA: TGTGCCAGCAGCGGCCGGGGTAGCGGATCCTACCAAGAGACCCAGTACTTC
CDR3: CASSGRGSGSYQETQYF

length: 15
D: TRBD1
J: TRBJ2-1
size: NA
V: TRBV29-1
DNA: TGCAGCGTGGAAACAGGGGATTCCCCCTACAATGAGCAGTTCTTC
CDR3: CSVETGDSPYNEQFF

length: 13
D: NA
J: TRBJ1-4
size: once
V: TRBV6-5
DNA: TGTGCCAGCTTAGGGGAGGTTGATGAAAAACTGTTTTTT
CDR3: CASLGEVDEKLFF

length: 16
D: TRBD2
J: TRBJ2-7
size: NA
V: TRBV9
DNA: TGTGCCAGCAGCGCCACCGGACTAGCGGGACGGAACGAGCAGTACTTC
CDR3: CASSATGLAGRNEQYF

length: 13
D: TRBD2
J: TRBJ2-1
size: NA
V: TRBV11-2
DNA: TGTGCCAGCAGCTACGGGACTATGGGTGAGCAGTTCTTC
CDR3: CASSYGTMGEQFF

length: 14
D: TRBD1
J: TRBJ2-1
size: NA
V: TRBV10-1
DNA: TGCGCCAGCAGCCGGACAGGCTCCTACAATGAGCAGTTCTTC
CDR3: CASSRTGSYNEQFF

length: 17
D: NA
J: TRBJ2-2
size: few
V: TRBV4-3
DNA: TGCGCCAGCAGCCGGGCTTGGGGGGATATGAACACCGGGGAGCTGTTTTTT
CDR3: CASSRAWGDMNTGELFF

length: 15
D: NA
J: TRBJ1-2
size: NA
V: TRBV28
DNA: TGTGCCAGCAGTTCACGGCTACCGGGACATAACGGCTACACCTTC
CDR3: CASSSRLPGHNGYTF

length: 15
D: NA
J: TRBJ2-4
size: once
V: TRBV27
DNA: TGTGCCAGCAGTTTAGCACCGACAGATGGGAACATTCAGTACTTC
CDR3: CASSLAPTDGNIQYF

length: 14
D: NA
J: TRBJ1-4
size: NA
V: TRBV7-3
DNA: TGTGCCAGCAGCTCAGAGCCCGCGGGGGGAGACCTGTTTTTT
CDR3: CASSSEPAGGDLFF

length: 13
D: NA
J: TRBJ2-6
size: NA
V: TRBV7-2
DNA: TGTGCCAGCAGCATACAAGGGGCCAACGTCCTGACTTTC
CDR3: CASSIQGANVLTF

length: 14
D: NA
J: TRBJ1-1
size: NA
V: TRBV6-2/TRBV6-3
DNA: TGTGCCAGCAGTTACTACAACACGAACACTGAAGCTTTCTTT
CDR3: CASSYYNTNTEAFF

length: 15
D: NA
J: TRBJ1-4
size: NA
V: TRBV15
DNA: TGTGCCACCAGCAGAGATAGAGGGACTAATGAAAAACTGTTTTTT
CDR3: CATSRDRGTNEKLFF

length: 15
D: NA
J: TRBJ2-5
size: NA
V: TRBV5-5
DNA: TGTGCCAGCAGCTTTCAACAGACGAACCAAGAGACCCAGTACTTC
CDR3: CASSFQQTNQETQYF